This T cell receptor (beta chain) was sequenced during a study of neurological immune-mediated disorders. Study-wide points: Among 34 multiple sclerosis patients, phylogenetic grouping put the repertoires of 18 into a single related-CDR3 cluster, a possible signature. The multiple sclerosis repertoire cluster was not associated with any clinical or MRI feature, with the authors stating that larger cohorts are needed.

This clonotype was observed many times. The antigen remains undetermined. Synthesis of cDNA was performed by 5'RACE using 10-nucleotide random UMIs. One entry per CDR3 protein results from TCRdb running MiXCR on the 5' RACE reads. The sample records 54,000 or so distinct CDR3 sequences, roughly 3.8% being singletons. V was trimmed by 1 base and J by 4 bases, leaving 11 bases between them. The CDR3 extends over 14 amino acids. Germline V gene lookup returns CDR1 LGHDT and CDR2 YNNKEL (reference sequence). The chain uses TRBV3-1 and TRBJ2-7; a weak D match, TRBD2 (5 bases). The source of this sequence is a man aged 55 to 69 with multiple sclerosis. Sequencing was done on a sample of PBMCs. The CDR3 sequence is CASSQGGRTYEQYF. The CDR3 nucleotides are TGTGCCAGCAGCCAAGGCGGCAGGACTTACGAGCAGTACTTC.